This T cell receptor beta chain came from a study of T cell responses to AZD1222 COVID-19 vaccine (dated by TCRdb to about 2021). Regarding the research as a whole: AZD1222 recipients whose second dose came at about 4 weeks and those whose second dose came at about 12 weeks were combined into one group, since spike-specific TCR depth and breadth did not differ between the two schedules. A total of approximately 240 trial participants underwent TCR sequencing, of whom 207 had received two doses of AZD1222 and roughly 26 had received two doses of the MenACWY control vaccine. Trial participants were enrolled by age into 18-55, 56-69 and 70-plus year subgroups, with about 150, 28 and 57 TCR-sequenced participants respectively.

In light of the paper, this sample's time point label describes: baseline before first vaccination. Vaccinee samples came from UK trials COV001 and COV002, including a single-blind randomized controlled phase 2/3 trial of AZD1222 (ChAdOx1 nCoV-19) in healthy adults. Trial participant PBMC samples were collected at day 0 and day 28 after the second dose for TCRbeta chain sequencing. Via the germline V gene, CDR1 is SGHDN and CDR2 FVKESK. Trimmed from V: 1 base; trimmed from J: 4 bases; junction bases lacking a gene match: 15. The cysteine opens and the phenylalanine closes a CDR3 of 18 amino acids. Only the CDR3 DNA stays, 54 bases, in frame from base 1. Overall results and qualifications from the work: Most participants were white British and females outnumbered males, and the authors suggested that clonal diversity may have been underestimated. Only a handful of AZD1222 recipients were SARS-CoV-2 seropositive at baseline, limiting conclusions about previously exposed vaccinees. Because no day 14 peak-response samples were available, the repertoires could be characterized only after the peak T cell response. Reportedly, almost half of the unique spike-specific TCRs recognized epitopes lying outside the regions that are mutated in the B.1.351 and B.1.1.7 variants. The vaccine-associated CD4 TCRs covered the entire spike protein, and the dominant responses fell in regions 160-218 and 743-854. Spike-specific TCR breadth and depth rose significantly after two AZD1222 doses compared with day 0 and with MenACWY recipients. In the small 56-69-year group, the increase in depth fell short of significance, most likely because of low power.

The CDR3 regions of human TCRbeta chains were subjected to immunosequencing. The authors' analysis ran thus. Repertoire TCRs were matched against a reference library of SARS-CoV-2-specific TCRs generated with the MIRA antigen-specificity platform. Breadth meant the fraction of unique TCRs that were SARS-CoV-2-associated, whereas depth meant the fraction of total T cells that were SARS-CoV-2-associated. Using the MIRA data, every spike-specific TCR was mapped to the spike region that the TCR reacted to and assigned to either a CD4 or a CD8 class. Log10-transformed breadth and depth values were compared by one-way ANOVA with Sidak's multiple comparisons tests. The source is immuneACCESS, and TCRdb retained only in-frame sequences with V and J called. Part of the clones is not carried over; for the studies checked, unresolved V genes explain less than half of this, and the remainder is unexplained. The V and J calls and clone size are taken from that table; D and trimming were inferred from the DNA. The sample table holds about 140,000 clones, of which under 95% were seen once. Clones ranked in the top ten supply roughly 3.1% of the sample.

This clone was seen a single time. Its specific antigen is unknown. The input lacks base qualities; no much larger clone sits a single base away. The source material was peripheral blood, sampled on day 0 of AZD1222 vaccination. The chain links TRBV14 with TRBJ1-1; 7 central bases correspond to TRBD1. This TCR derives from an adult in good health. The CDR3 protein: CASSQGGRGLRLATEAFF. The DNA reads TGTGCCAGCAGCCAAGGTGGGAGGGGGCTTAGGCTGGCCACTGAAGCTTTCTTT. When the CDR3 is completed using the reference TRBV14 and TRBJ1-1 genes on either side, the full variable domain is EAGVTQFPSHSVIEKGQTVTLRCDPISGHDNLYWYRRVMGKEIKFLLHFVKESKQDESGMPNNRFLAERTGGTYSTLKVQPAELEDSGVYFCASSQGGRGLRLATEAFFGQGTRLTVV.